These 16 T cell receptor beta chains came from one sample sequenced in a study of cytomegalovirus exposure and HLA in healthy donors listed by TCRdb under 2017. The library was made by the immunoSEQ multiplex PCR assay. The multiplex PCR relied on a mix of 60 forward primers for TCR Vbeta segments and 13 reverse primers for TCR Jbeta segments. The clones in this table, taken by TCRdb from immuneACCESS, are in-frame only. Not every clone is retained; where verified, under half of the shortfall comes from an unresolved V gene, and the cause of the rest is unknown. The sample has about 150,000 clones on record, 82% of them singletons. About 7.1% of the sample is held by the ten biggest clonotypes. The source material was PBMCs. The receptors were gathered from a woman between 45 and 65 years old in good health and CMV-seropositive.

CDR3 region: CASSLGSGVGGEQYF. CDR3 DNA: TGTGCCAGCAGCTTGGGGAGTGGCGTCGGGGGCGAGCAGTACTTC. The genes are TRBV5-6 and TRBJ2-7; tentative D call: TRBD2 (6 bases). This CDR3 has 15 residues. V lost 0 bases and J lost 6, with 16 bases in between. Looked up from germline, CDR1 is SGHDT and CDR2 is YYEEEE.

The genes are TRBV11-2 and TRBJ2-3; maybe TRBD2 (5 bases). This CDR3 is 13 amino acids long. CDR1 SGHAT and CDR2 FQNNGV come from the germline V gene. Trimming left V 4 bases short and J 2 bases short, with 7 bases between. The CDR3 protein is CASSSGITDTQYF. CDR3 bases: TGTGCCAGCAGCTCGGGGATCACAGATACGCAGTATTTT.

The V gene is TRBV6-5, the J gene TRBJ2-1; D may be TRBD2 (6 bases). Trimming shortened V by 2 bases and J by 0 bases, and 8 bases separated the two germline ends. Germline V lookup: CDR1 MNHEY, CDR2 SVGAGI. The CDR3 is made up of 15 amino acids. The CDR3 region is CASSYVTSSYNEQFF. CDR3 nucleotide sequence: TGTGCCAGCAGTTACGTGACTAGCTCCTACAATGAGCAGTTCTTC.

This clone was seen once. DNA of the CDR3: TGTGCCAGCTCACAACAGGGGAACACTGAAGCTTTCTTT. It translates to CASSQQGNTEAFF. The rearrangement links TRBV18 to TRBJ1-1; D perhaps matches TRBD1 (6 bases). The CDR3 is 13 residues long. V was trimmed by 4 bases and J by 1 base, leaving 7 bases between them. Germline loops: CDR1 KGHSH, CDR2 LQKENI. The full variable domain, with the rest looked up from reference TRBV18 and TRBJ1-1, is NAGVMQNPRHLVRRRGQEARLRCSPMKGHSHVYWYRQLPEEGLKFMVYLQKENIIDESGMPKERFSAEFPKEGPSILRIQQVVRGDSAAYFCASSQQGNTEAFFGQGTRLTVV.

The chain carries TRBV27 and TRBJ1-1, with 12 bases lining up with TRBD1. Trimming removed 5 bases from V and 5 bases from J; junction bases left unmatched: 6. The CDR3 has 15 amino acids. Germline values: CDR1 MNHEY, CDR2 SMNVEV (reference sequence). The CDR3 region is CASSPGQGARTEAFF. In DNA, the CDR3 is TGTGCCAGCAGTCCGGGACAGGGGGCGCGTACTGAAGCTTTCTTT.

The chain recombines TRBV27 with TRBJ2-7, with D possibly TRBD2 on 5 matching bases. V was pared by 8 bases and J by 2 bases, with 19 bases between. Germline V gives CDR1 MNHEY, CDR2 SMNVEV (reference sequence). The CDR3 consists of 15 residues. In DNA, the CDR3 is TGTGCCAGCGGAAGGACGGCTAGCTCTACCTACGAGCAGTACTTC. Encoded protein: CASGRTASSTYEQYF.

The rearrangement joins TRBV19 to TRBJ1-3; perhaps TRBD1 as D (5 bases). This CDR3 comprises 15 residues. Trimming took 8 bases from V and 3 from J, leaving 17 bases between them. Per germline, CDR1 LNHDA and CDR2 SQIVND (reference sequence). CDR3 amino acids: CASGPGLGGGNTIYF. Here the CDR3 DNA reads TGTGCCAGTGGCCCGGGACTCGGGGGTGGAAACACCATATATTTT.

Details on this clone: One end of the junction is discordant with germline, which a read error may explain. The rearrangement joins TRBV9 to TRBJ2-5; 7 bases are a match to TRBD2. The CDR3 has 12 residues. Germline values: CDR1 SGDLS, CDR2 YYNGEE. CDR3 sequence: CASSVGGGKPNF. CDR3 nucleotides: TGTGCCAGCAGCGTAGGGGGGGGGAAGCCAAACTTC.

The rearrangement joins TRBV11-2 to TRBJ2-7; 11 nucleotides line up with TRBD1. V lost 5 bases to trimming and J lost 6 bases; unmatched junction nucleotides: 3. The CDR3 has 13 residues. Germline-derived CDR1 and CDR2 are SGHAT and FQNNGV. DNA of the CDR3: TGTGCCAGCAGCCCGGGACAGGGGGTCGAGCAGTACTTC. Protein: CASSPGQGVEQYF. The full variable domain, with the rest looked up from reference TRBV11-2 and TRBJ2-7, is EAGVAQSPRYKIIEKRQSVAFWCNPISGHATLYWYQQILGQGPKLLIQFQNNGVVDDSQLPKDRFSAERLKGVDSTLKIQPAKLEDSAVYLCASSPGQGVEQYFGPGTRLTVT.

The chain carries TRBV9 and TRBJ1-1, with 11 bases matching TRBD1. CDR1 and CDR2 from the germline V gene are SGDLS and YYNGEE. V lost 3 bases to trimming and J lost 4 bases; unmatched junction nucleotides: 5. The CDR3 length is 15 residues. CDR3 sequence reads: CASSEPGTGGTEAFF. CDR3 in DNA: TGTGCCAGCAGCGAACCCGGGACAGGGGGCACTGAAGCTTTCTTT. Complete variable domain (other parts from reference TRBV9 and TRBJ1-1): DSGVTQTPKHLITATGQRVTLRCSPRSGDLSVYWYQQSLDQGLQFLIQYYNGEERAKGNILERFSAQQFPDLHSELNLSSLELGDSALYFCASSEPGTGGTEAFFGQGTRLTVV.

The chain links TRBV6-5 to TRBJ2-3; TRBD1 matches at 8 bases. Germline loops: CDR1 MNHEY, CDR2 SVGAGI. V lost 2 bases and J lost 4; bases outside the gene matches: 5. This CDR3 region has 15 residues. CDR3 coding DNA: TGTGCCAGCAGTTACGGACAGGGCGGTTCAGATACGCAGTATTTT. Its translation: CASSYGQGGSDTQYF.

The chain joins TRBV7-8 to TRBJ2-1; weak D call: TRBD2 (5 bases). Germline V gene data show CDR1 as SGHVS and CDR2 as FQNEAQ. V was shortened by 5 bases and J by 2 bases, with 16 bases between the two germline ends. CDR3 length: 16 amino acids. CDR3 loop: CASSPTGKPTYNEQFF. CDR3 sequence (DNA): TGTGCCAGCAGCCCCACGGGGAAGCCTACCTACAATGAGCAGTTCTTC.

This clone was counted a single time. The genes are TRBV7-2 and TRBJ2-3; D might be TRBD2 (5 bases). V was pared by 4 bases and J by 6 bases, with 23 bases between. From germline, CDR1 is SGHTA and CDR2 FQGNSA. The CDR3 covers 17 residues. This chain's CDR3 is CASSSATRAGKSDTQYF. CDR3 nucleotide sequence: TGTGCCAGCAGCTCTGCGACGCGGGCTGGGAAGTCCGATACGCAGTATTTT.

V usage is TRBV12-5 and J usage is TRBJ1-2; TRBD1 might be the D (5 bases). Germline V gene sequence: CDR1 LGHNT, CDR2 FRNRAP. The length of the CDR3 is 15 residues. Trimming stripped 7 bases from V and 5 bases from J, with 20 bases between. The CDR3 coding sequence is TGTGCTAGTGCCCAAAGAGACAGTCCCGTTTATGGCTACACCTTC. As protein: CASAQRDSPVYGYTF.

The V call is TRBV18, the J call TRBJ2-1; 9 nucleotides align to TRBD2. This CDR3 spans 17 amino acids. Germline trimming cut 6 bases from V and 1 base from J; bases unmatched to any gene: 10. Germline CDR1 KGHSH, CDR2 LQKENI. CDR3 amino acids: CASSSIAGVTSYNEQFF. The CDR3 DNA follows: TGTGCCAGCTCCTCAATAGCGGGGGTCACTTCCTACAATGAGCAGTTCTTC.

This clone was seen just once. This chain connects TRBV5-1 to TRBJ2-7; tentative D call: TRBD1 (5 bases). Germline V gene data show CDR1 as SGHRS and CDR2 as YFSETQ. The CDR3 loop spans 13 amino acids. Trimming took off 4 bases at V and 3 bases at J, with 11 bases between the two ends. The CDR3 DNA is TGCGCCAGCAGCCGGCCTGACAGCTACGAGCAGTACTTC. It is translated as CASSRPDSYEQYF.